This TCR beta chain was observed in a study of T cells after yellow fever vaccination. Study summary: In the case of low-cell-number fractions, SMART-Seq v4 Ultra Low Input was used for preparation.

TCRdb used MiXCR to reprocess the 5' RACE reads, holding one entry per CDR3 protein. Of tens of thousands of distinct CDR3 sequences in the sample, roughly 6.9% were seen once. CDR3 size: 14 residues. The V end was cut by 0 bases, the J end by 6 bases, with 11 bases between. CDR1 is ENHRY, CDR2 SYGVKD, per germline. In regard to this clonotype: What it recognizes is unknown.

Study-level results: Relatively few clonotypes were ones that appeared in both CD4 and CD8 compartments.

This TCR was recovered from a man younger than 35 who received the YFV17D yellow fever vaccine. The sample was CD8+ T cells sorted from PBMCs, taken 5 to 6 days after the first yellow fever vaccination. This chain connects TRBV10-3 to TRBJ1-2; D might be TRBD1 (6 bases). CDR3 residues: CAISESRGADGYTF. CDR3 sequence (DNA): TGTGCCATCAGTGAGTCACGGGGGGCGGATGGCTACACCTTC.